This TCR beta chain is drawn from a study of post-analysis software for immune sequencing data. In the study overall: Recorded disease courses covered relapsing-remitting, secondary progressive and progressive-relapsing multiple sclerosis. Some patients had no subtype annotation. Study-level results: Same-batch preparations were strongly co-clustered by F measure. TRBV5-6, TRBV5-1 and TRBV20-1 were among roughly five TRBV segments more frequent in patients than controls. Multiple sclerosis patients had significantly lower normalized Chao1 diversity than controls.

Unique molecular identifiers tagged the TCR beta cDNA libraries. The source material, roughly 0.9 to 11 million T cells, gave rise to 400,000 to 550,000 cDNA molecules. TCRdb redid the calling of the PCR reads with MiXCR, one entry per CDR3 protein. The sample lists 650,000 to 900,000 distinct CDR3 sequences; just over 45% were seen once. This clonotype was seen repeatedly, ten times or more. Antigen: not known. The CDR3 totals 13 residues. V lost 6 bases, J lost 6 bases, and 15 bases lay in between. The receptor comes from a girl under 18 with multiple sclerosis. The sample was blood. This rearrangement joins TRBV12-3 or TRBV12-4 to TRBJ2-7; D is ambiguous. CDR3 in amino acids: CASSLGMGSEQYF. CDR3 DNA: TGTGCCAGCAGCCTTGGAATGGGATCCGAGCAGTACTTC.